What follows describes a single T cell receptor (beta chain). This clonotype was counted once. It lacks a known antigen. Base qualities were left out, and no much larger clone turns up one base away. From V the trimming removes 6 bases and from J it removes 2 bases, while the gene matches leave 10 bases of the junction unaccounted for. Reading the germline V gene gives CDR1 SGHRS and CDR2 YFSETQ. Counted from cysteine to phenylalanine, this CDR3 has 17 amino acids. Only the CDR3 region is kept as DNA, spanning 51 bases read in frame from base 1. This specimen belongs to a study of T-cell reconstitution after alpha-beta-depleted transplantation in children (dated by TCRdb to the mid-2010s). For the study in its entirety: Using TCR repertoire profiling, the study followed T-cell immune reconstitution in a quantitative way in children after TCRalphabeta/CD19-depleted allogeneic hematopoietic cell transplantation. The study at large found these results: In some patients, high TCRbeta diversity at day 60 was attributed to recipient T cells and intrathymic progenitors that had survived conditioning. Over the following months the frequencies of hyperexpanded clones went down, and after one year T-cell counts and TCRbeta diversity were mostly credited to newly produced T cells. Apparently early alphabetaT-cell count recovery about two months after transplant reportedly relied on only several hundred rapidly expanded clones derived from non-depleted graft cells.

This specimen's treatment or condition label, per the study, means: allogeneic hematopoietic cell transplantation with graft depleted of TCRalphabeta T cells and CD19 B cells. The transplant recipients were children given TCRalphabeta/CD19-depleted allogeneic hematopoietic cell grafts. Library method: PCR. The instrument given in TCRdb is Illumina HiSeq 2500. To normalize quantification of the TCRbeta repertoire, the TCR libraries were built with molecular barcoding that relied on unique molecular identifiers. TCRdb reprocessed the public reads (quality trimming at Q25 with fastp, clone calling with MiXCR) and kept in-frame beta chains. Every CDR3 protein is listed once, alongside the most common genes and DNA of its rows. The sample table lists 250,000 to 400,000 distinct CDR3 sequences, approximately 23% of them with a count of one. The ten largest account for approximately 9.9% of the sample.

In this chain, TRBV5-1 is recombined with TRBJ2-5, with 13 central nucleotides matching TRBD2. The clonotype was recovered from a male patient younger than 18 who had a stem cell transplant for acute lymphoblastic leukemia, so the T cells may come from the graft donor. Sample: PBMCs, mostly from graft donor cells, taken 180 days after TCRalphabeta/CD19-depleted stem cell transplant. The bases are TGCGCCAGCAATCCGGGACTAGCGGGAACCGCTCAAGAGACCCAGTACTTC. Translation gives CASNPGLAGTAQETQYF.